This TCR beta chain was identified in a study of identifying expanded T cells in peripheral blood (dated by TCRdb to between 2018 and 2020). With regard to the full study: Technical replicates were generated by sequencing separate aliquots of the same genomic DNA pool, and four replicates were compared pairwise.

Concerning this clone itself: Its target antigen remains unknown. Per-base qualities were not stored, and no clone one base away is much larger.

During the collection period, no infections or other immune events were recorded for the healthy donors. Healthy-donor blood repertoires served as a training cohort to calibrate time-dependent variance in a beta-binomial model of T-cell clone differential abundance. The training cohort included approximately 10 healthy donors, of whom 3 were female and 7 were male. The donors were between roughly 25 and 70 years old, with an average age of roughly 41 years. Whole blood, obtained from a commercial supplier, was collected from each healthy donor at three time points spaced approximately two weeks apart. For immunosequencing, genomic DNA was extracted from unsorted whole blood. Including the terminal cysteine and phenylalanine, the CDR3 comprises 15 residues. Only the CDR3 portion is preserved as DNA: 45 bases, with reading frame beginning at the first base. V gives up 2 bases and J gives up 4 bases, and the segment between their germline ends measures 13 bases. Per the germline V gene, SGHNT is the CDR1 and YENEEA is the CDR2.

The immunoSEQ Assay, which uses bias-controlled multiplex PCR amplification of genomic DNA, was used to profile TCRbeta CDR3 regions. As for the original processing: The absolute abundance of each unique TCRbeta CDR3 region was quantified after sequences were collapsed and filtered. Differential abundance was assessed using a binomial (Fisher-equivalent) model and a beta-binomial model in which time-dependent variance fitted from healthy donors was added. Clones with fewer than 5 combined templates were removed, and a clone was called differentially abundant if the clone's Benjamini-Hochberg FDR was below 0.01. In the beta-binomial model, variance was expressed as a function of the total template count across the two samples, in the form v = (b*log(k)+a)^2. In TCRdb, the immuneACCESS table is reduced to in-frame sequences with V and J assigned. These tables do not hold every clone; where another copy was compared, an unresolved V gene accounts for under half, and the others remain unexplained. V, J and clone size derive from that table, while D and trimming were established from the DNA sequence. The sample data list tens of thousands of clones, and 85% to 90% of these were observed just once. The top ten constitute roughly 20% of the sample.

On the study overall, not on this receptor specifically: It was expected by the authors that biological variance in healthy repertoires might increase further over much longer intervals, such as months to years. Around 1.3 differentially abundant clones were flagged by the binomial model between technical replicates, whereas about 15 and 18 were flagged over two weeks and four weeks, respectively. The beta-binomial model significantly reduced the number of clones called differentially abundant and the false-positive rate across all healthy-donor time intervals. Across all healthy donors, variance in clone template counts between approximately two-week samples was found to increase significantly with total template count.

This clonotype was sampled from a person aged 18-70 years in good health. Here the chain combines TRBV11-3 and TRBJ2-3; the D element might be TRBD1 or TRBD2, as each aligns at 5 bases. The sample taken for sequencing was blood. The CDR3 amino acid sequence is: CASSLSRGVADTQYF. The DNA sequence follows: TGTGCCAGCAGCTTAAGTAGGGGAGTTGCAGATACGCAGTATTTT.